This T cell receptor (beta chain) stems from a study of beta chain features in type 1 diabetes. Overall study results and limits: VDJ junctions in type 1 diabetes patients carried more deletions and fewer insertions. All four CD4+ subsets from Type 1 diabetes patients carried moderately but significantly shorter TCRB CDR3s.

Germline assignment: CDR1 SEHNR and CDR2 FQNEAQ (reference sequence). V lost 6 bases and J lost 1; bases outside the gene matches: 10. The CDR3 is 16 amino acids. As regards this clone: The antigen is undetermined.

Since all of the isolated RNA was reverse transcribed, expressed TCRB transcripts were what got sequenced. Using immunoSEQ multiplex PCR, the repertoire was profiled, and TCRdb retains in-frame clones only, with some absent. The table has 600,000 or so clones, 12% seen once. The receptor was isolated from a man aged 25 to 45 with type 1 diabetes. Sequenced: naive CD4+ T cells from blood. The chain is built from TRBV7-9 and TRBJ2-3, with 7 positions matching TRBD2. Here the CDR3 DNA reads TGTGCCAGCAGTTCTGGAGCTAGCGGAGGCACAGATACGCAGTATTTT. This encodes CASSSGASGGTDTQYF. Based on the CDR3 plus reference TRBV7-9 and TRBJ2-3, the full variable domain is DTGVSQNPRHKITKRGQNVTFRCDPISEHNRLYWYRQTLGQGPEFLTYFQNEAQLEKSRLLSDRFSAERPKGSFSTLEIQRTEQGDSAMYLCASSSGASGGTDTQYFGPGTRLTVL.